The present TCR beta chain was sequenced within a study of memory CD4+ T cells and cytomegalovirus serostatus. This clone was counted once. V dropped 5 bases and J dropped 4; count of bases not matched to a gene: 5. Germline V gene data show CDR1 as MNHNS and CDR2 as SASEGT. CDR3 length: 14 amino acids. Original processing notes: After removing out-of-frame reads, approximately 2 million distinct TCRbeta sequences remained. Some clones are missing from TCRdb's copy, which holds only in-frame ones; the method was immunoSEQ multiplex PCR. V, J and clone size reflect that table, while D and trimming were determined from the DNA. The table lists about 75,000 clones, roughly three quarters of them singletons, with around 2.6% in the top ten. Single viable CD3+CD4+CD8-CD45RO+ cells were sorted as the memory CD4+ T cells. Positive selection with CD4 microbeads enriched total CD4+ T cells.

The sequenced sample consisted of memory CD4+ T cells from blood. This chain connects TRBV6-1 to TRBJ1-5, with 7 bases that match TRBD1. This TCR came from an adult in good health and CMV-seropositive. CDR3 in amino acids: CASSPLQGNQPQHF. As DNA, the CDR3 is TGTGCCAGCAGTCCCCTACAGGGGAATCAGCCCCAGCATTTT.